This T cell receptor (beta chain) was identified in a study of glioma-infiltrating T cells after dendritic cell vaccination. Across the study: Patients received three intradermal dendritic cell vaccine injections at biweekly intervals.

Note on this clone: Its cognate antigen is unknown.

The PCR used 60 V beta and 13 J beta primers. Profiling relied on immunoSEQ multiplex PCR, and the TCRdb table lists in-frame clones only, not all of them. The sample lists about 520 clones, around 87% occurring once. General study points: Higher TCR clonality did not directly relate to longer survival. The cohort had few patients with full blood and tumor sets.

Per the germline V gene, CDR1 is MNHEY and CDR2 is SVGAGI. V lost 0 bases and J 3 bases, leaving 11 bases between the germline ends. The CDR3 loop spans 15 amino acids. The sequence was obtained from a human donor with glioblastoma. Sequencing was performed on tumor tissue, taken before dendritic cell vaccination. V is TRBV6-5 and J is TRBJ1-2; no clear D gene. CDR3 protein: CASSYSGRPYYGYTF. CDR3 DNA sequence: TGTGCCAGCAGTTACTCGGGCAGACCCTACTATGGCTACACCTTC.